This T cell receptor (beta chain) was recorded in a study of T cells after yellow fever vaccination. Overall study results and limits: The secondary response peaked faster, at day 5 versus 15, but was weaker. Post-booster repertoires contained most primary-vaccination clones again (96% CD4, around 88% CD8).

This clonotype occurred a few times. Its antigen is still unknown. Each CDR3 protein is one row after TCRdb ran MiXCR on the 5' RACE reads. Of approximately 300,000 distinct CDR3 sequences listed, around 6.8% are singletons. Trimming pared 4 bases from V and 8 bases from J, leaving 12 bases between. The CDR3 covers 13 residues. Germline CDR1 and CDR2: SQVTM and ANQGSEA. The V and J genes are TRBV29-1 and TRBJ1-6; no clear D. The specimen comprised PBMCs, sampled around 45 days after the first yellow fever vaccination. The receptor's source is a man aged 18 to 29 who received the YFV17D yellow fever vaccine. CDR3 nucleotides: TGCAGCGTTGGTGCTGGTTCGGATTCACCCCTCCACTTT. Protein: CSVGAGSDSPLHF.